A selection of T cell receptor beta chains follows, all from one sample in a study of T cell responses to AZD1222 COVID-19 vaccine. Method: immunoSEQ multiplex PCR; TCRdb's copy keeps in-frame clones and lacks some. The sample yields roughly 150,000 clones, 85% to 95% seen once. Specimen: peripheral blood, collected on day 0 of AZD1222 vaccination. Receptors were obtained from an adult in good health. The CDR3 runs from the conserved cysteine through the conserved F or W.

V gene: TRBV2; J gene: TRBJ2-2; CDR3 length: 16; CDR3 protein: CASSSGQGPTTGELFF
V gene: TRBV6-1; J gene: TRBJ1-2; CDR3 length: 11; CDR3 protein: CASSENQGCTF
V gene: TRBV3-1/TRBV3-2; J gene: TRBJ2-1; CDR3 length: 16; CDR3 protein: CASSQGRGGNTNEQFF
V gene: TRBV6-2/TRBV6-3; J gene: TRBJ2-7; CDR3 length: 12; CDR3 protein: CASSQVGYEQYF
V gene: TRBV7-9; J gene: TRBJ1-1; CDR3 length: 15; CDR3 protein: CASSIRTGLGTEAFF
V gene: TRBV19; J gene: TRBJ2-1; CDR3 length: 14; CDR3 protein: CASSPRTGDLQQFF
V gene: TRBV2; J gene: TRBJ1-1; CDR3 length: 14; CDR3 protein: CASSVTGGWTEAFF
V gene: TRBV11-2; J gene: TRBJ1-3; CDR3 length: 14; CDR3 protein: CASSLWGAGNTIYF
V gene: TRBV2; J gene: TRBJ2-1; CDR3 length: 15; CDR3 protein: CASSALLGSYNEQFF
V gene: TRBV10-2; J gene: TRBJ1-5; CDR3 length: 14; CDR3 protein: CASSNTGVNQPQHF
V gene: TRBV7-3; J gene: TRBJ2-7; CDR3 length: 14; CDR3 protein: CASSPQTGSYEQYF
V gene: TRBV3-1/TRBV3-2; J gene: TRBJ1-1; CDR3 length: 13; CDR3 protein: CASSQVRGTEAFF
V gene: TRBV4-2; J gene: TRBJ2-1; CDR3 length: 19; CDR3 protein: CASSHARPTSGSSYNEQFF
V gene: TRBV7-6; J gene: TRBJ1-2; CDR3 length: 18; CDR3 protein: CASSFGWSGVSGNYGYTF
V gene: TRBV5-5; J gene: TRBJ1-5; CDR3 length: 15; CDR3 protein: CASSDRDRGGQPQHF
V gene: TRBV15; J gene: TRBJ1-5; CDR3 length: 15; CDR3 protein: CATSAPSGGNQPQHF
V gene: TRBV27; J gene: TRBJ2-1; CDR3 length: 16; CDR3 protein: CASRRIGLAGIYEQFF
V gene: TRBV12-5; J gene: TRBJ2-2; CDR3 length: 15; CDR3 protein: CASGLAGGVTGELFF
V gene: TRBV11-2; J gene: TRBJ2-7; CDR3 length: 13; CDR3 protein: CASSLAGAYEQYF
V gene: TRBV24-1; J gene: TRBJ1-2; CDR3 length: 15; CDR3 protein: CATSDGGTGRYGYTF
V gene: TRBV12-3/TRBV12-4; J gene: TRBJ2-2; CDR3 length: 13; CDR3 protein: CASSFTGTGELFF
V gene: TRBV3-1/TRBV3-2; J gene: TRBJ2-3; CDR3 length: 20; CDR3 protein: CASSQEGLAGGVGSTDTQYF
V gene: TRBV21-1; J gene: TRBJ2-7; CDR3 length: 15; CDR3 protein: CASSKASLDRGEQYF
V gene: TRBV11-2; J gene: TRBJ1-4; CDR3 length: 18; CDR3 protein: CASSLSETPWGTNEKLFF
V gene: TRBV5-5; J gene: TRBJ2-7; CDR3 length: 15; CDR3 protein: CASSPSTVVSYEQYF
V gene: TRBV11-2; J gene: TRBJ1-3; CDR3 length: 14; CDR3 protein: CASSLIARGNTIYF
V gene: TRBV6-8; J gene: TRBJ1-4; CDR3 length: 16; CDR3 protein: CASSCKGMPTNEKLFF